Shown below are 8 T cell receptor beta chains from a single sample sequenced in a study of response to subunit inactivated influenza vaccine. TCRdb called the RT-PCR reads again in MiXCR, with one record for every CDR3 protein. The sample consists of roughly 500,000 distinct CDR3 sequences, about 25% of them appearing once. Specimen: CD4+ T cells sorted from PBMCs, collected 5 to 6 days after vaccination. Receptor source: a man between 50 and 59 years old who received an inactivated influenza vaccine.

The chain combines TRBV11-2 with TRBJ2-1; no clear D gene. The CDR3 extends over 18 amino acids. Trimming left V 2 bases short and J 3 bases short, with 20 bases between. Germline V lookup: CDR1 SGHAT, CDR2 FQNNGV. The CDR3, as DNA: TGTGCCAGCAGCTTAATTATTGGCGTCGGACCTATCTACAATGAGCAGTTCTTC. It codes for CASSLIIGVGPIYNEQFF. The variable domain in full, completed from reference TRBV11-2 and TRBJ2-1, reads EAGVAQSPRYKIIEKRQSVAFWCNPISGHATLYWYQQILGQGPKLLIQFQNNGVVDDSQLPKDRFSAERLKGVDSTLKIQPAKLEDSAVYLCASSLIIGVGPIYNEQFFGPGTRLTVL.

This rearrangement joins TRBV20-1 to TRBJ2-7; D is perhaps TRBD1 or TRBD2 (5 bases each). Germline V CDR1 and CDR2: DFQATT, SNEGSKA (reference sequence). Trimming removed 5 bases from V and 2 bases from J, with 13 bases in between. The CDR3 is 13 residues long. The DNA for the CDR3 is TGCAGTGCTCACCCGGGGCTAGCCTACGAGCAGTACTTC. It encodes CSAHPGLAYEQYF.

There are a few counts of this clonotype. The chain carries TRBV19 and TRBJ1-5, with D uncertain. CDR1 is LNHDA, CDR2 SQIVND, per germline (reference sequence). The V and J ends lost 3 bases and 2 bases respectively, with 11 bases between them. The CDR3 contains 15 residues. CDR3 sequence (DNA): TGTGCCAGTAGTATGCGCGGGTCGGGCAATCAGCCCCAGCATTTT. It specifies CASSMRGSGNQPQHF.

This sequence joins TRBV20-1 and TRBJ2-3, with D perhaps matching TRBD2 (5 bases). Germline assignment: CDR1 DFQATT and CDR2 SNEGSKA (reference sequence). V dropped 3 bases and J dropped 2 bases, with 9 bases sitting between them. The CDR3 has 13 residues. The CDR3 spells CSASGINTDTQYF. The CDR3 DNA follows: TGCAGTGCTAGCGGGATTAACACAGATACGCAGTATTTT.

There are a few counts of this clonotype. The genes are TRBV2 and TRBJ1-1; a weak D match, TRBD1 (5 bases). The germline CDR1 and CDR2 sequences are SNHLY and FYNNEI. The length of the CDR3 is 15 residues. Trimming cost V 5 bases and J 1 base, with 14 bases left between them. This CDR3 reads CASSYDRGGNTEAFF. Written as DNA, the CDR3 is TGTGCCAGCAGTTATGACAGAGGAGGGAACACTGAAGCTTTCTTT.

This clonotype was observed at least ten times. In nucleotides, the CDR3 is TGCGCCAGCAGCCAAAGTACCGGGACAGGGGGCATCACTGGGGCCAACGTCCTGACTTTC. It codes for CASSQSTGTGGITGANVLTF. The rearrangement joins TRBV4-3 to TRBJ2-6, with TRBD1 matching 12 bases. Germline V gene data show CDR1 as LGHNA and CDR2 as YSLEER. The CDR3 runs 20 residues. Trimming at V came to 2 bases and at J to 2 bases, leaving 10 bases not matched to a gene.

This chain connects TRBV12-5 to TRBJ2-1; 10 bases align to TRBD2. From germline, CDR1 is LGHNT and CDR2 FRNRAP. V lost 6 bases to trimming and J lost 6 bases; unmatched junction nucleotides: 11. CDR3 length: 16 amino acids. This CDR3 reads CASGPPGAGGRNEQFF. The CDR3 DNA is TGTGCTAGTGGCCCCCCGGGAGCGGGAGGGCGCAATGAGCAGTTCTTC.

The chain recombines TRBV20-1 with TRBJ2-7; unclear D gene. Trimming cost V 2 bases and J 6 bases, with 14 bases left between them. CDR1 and CDR2 from the germline V gene are DFQATT and SNEGSKA (reference sequence). CDR3 size: 13 residues. CDR3 amino acids: CSARQSYLAEQYF. The CDR3 DNA is TGCAGTGCTAGACAGTCTTACCTCGCCGAGCAGTACTTC.